This T cell receptor (beta chain) was retrieved from a study of T cell changes during pregnancy in multiple sclerosis. Repertoires were generated with immunoSEQ multiplex PCR, while TCRdb's copy carries only in-frame clones and drops some. This sample has about 67,000 clones; roughly 90% occur once, and the top ten carry roughly 3%. Germline V gives CDR1 SGDLS, CDR2 YYNGEE. With V trimmed by 4 bases and J by 3 bases, 5 bases remained unmatched. The CDR3 runs to 15 residues. The clonotype was recovered from a female donor in good health, enrolled as a control in a pregnancy study. V and J are TRBV9 and TRBJ2-7; TRBD2 matches 12 bases. The material was peripheral blood, obtained in the second trimester of pregnancy. CDR3 residues: CASSLGLAGYYEQYF. The CDR3 DNA is TGTGCCAGCAGCCTAGGACTAGCGGGATACTACGAGCAGTACTTC.